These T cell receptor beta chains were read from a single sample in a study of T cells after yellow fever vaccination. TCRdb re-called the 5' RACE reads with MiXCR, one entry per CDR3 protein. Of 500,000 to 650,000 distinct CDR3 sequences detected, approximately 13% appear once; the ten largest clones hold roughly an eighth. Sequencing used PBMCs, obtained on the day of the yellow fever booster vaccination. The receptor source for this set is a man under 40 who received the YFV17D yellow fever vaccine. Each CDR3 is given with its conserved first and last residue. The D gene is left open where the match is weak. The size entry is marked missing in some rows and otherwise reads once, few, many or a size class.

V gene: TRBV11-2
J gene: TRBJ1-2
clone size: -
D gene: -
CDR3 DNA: TGTGCCAGCAGCCCTGATTGGGGTCGTGGCTACACCTTC
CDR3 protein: CASSPDWGRGYTF

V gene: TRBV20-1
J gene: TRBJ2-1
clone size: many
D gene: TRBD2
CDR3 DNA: TGCAGTGCTATTATTAGCGGGAGGTCTTACAATGAGCAGTTCTTC
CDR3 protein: CSAIISGRSYNEQFF

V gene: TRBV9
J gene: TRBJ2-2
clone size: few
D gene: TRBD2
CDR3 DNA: TGTGCCAGCAGCGTTTCTAGCGGTAGTGGGACCGGGGAGCTGTTTTTT
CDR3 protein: CASSVSSGSGTGELFF

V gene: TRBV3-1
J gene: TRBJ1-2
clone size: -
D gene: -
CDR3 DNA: TGTGCCAGCAGCTCTTCTGATCGGGGACTTGGCTACACCTTC
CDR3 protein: CASSSSDRGLGYTF

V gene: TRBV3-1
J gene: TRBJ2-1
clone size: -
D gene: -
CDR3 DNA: TGTGCCAGCAGCCTACAGTTGGGGGACTACAATGAGCAGTTCTTC
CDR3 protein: CASSLQLGDYNEQFF

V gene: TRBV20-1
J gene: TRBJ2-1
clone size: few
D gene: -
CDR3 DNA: TGCAGTGCTAGAAATTGGGCGAGGCCGGCGGACAATGAGCAGTTCTTC
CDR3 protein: CSARNWARPADNEQFF

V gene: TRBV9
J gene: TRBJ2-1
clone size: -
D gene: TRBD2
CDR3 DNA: TGTGCCAGCAGCGCCGGGACTAGCGTTGAGCAGTTCTTC
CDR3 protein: CASSAGTSVEQFF

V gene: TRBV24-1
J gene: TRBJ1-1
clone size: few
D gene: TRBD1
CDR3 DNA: TGTGCCACCAGTGTAGGGGGCAGCCGGGCTGAAGCTTTCTTT
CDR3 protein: CATSVGGSRAEAFF

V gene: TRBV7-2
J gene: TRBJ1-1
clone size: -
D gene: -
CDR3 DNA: TGTGCCAGCAGCACTAGCCCGGGACCGTTCACTGAAGCTTTCTTT
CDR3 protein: CASSTSPGPFTEAFF

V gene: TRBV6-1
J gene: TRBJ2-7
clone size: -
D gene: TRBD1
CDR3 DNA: TGTGCCAGCAAGTACCGGGACAGAGGTTCCTACGAGCAGTACTTC
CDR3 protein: CASKYRDRGSYEQYF

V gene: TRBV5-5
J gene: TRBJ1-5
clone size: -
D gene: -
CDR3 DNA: TGTGCCAGCAGCTTGACGGACAATAGCAATCAGCCCCAGCATTTT
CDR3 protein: CASSLTDNSNQPQHF

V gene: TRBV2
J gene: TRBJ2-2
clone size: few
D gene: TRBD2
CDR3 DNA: TGTGCCAGCAGGGATCTAGCGGGGCCCACCGGGGAGCTGTTTTTT
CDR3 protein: CASRDLAGPTGELFF

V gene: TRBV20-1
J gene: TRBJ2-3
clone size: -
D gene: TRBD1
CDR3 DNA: TGCAGTCCGTCGAGGGACAGGGCATACACAGATACGCAGTATTTT
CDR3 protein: CSPSRDRAYTDTQYF

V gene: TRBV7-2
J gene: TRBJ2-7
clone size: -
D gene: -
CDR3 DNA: TGTGCCAGCAGCTTAAGGCGGGCCAACGAGCAGTACTTC
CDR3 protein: CASSLRRANEQYF

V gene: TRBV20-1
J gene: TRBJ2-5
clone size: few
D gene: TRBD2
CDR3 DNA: TGCAGCGGGGGGCCCAGCGGGGGATCGGAGACCCAGTACTTC
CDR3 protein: CSGGPSGGSETQYF

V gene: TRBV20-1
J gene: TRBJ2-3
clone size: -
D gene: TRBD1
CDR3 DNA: TGCAGTGCTTTCGGACAGGGAACCGATACGCAGTATTTT
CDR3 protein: CSAFGQGTDTQYF

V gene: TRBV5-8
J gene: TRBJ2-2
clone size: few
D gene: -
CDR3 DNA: TGTGCCAGCAGTATGTGGACCGGGGAGCTGTTTTTT
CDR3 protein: CASSMWTGELFF

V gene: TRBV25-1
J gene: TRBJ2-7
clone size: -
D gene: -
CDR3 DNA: TGTGCCAGCAGTGAATCTATATACGAGCAGTACTTC
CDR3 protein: CASSESIYEQYF

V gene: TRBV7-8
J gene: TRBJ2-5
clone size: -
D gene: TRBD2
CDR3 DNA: TGTGCCAGCAGCTTCCGACGGGCGGGAGGGCCGTTAGAGACCCAGTACTTC
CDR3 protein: CASSFRRAGGPLETQYF

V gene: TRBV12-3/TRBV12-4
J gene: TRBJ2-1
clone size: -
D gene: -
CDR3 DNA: TGTGCCAGCAGGTACTACCGTACGGGTGAGCAGTTCTTC
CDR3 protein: CASRYYRTGEQFF

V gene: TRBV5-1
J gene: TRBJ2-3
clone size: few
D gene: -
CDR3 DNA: TGCGCCAGCAGCTTGAACAGGAGTACGTTTCGCAGCACAGATACGCAGTATTTT
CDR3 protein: CASSLNRSTFRSTDTQYF

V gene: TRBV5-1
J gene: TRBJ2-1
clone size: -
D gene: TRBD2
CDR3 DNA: TGCGCCAGCAGCTTAGCGAGCGGGAGGGCCTACAATGAGCAGTTCTTC
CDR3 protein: CASSLASGRAYNEQFF

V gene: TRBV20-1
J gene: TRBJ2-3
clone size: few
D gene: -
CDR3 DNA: TGCAGTGCCCGACCTGTGGCGGGGAACGGCAGGACAGATACGCAGTATTTT
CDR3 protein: CSARPVAGNGRTDTQYF

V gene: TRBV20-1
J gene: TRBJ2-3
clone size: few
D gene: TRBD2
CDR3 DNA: TGCAGTGCTAGAGCCTTAGCGGGGGGGGGAGATACGCAGTATTTT
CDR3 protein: CSARALAGGGDTQYF

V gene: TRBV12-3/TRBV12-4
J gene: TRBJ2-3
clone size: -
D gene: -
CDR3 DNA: TGTGCCAGCAAACGGGAGCCGACAGATACGCAGTATTTT
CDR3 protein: CASKREPTDTQYF

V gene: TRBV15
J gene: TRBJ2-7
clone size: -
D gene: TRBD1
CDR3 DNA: TGTGCCACCAGCAGTGCAACAGGGGCTTCCTACGAGCAGTACTTC
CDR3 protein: CATSSATGASYEQYF

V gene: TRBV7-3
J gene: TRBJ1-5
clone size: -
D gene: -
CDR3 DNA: TGTGCCAGCAGCTTATGGGTGGGCCAGCCCCAGCATTTT
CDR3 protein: CASSLWVGQPQHF

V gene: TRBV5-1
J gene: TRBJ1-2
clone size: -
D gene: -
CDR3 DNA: TGCGCCAGCAGCTTGGGACAGGATGGGAACTATGGCTACACCTTC
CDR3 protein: CASSLGQDGNYGYTF

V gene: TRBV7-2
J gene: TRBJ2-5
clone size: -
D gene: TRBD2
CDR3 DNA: TGTGCCAGCAGCTCATATGGGACTAGCGAGACCCAGTACTTC
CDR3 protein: CASSSYGTSETQYF

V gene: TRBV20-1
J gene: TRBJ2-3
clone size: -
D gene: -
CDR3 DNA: TGCAGTGCTAGAGGATGGGTAGTGGGCGGGATGCCCGCAGATACGCAGTATTTT
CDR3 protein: CSARGWVVGGMPADTQYF

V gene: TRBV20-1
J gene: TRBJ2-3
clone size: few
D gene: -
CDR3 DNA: TGCAGTGCGAGGGGGGGGCCGCCAACGTCAGATACGCAGTATTTT
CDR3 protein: CSARGGPPTSDTQYF

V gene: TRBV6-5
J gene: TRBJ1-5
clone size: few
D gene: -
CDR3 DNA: TGTGCCAGCAGTTACTCCGGGACTCTTAGCAATCAGCCCCAGCATTTT
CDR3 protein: CASSYSGTLSNQPQHF

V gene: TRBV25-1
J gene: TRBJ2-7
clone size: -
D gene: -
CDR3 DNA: TGTGCCAGCAGTGAATTCAACCGCGCCTACGAGCAGTACTTC
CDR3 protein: CASSEFNRAYEQYF

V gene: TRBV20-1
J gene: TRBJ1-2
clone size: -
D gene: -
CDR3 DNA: TGCAGTGCTAGAGGGGTAGGGAAGGGTGCTAACTATGGCTACACCTTC
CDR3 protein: CSARGVGKGANYGYTF

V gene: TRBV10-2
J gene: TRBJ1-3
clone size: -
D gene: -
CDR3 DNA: TGCGCCAGCAGTGCCCTCGAGGGGAAGGAAAACACCATATATTTT
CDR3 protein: CASSALEGKENTIYF

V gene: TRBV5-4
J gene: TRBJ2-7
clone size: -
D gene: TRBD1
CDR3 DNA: TGTGCCAGCAGCAACCGGGACAGCGACTACGAGCAGTACTTC
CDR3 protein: CASSNRDSDYEQYF

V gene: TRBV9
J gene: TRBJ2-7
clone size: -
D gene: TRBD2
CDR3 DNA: TGTGCCAGCAGCGCCCGGGGGGTAGCGGGATCTGGGTACGAGCAGTACTTC
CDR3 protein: CASSARGVAGSGYEQYF

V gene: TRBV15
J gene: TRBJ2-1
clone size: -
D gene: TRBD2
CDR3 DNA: TGTGCCACCAGCAGAGGACTAGCTGTGGGCCTCGGGGAGCAGTTCTTC
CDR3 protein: CATSRGLAVGLGEQFF

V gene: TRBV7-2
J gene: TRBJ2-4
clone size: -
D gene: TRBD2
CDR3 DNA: TGTGCCAGCAGTATGGGGGGGGGGAGCAACATTCAGTACTTC
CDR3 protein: CASSMGGGSNIQYF

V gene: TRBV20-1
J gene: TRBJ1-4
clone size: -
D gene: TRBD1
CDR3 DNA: TGCAGTGCTACAGGGGGCGCGACTAATGAAAAACTGTTTTTT
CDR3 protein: CSATGGATNEKLFF

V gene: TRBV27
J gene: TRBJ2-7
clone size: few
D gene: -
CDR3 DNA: TGTGCCAGCAGTTTAAATCTCCTATCCTACGAGCAGTACTTC
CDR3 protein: CASSLNLLSYEQYF

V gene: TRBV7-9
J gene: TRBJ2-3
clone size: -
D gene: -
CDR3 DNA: TGTGCCAGCAGCTTAACGAACACAGATACGCAGTATTTT
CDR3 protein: CASSLTNTDTQYF

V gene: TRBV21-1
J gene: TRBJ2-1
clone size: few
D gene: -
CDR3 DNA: TGTGCCAGCAGCAAAGTCACGGGCTGCTCTTACAATGAGCAGTTCTTC
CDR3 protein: CASSKVTGCSYNEQFF

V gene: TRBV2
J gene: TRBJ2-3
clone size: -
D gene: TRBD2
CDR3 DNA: TGTGCCAGCACCGGGACTAGCCCCACAGATACGCAGTATTTT
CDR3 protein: CASTGTSPTDTQYF

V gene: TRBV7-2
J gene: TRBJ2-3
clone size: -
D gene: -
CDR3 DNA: TGTGCCAGCAGCTTAGTTCGGGGAAGCACAGATACGCAGTATTTT
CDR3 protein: CASSLVRGSTDTQYF

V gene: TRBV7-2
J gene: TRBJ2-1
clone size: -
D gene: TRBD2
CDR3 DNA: TGTGCCAGCAGCTTAGTTGGCGGGAGGACCTCAGGAGAGCAGTTCTTC
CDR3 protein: CASSLVGGRTSGEQFF

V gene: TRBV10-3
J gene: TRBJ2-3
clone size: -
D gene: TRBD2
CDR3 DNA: TGTGCCATCAGCGGACTAGCTAATTCCGGAGATACGCAGTATTTT
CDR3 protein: CAISGLANSGDTQYF

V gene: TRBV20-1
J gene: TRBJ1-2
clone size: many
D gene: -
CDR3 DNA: TGCAGTGCGCCAAGTACTTATGGCTACACCTTC
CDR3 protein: CSAPSTYGYTF

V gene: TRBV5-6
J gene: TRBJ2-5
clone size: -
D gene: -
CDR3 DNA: TGTGCCAGCAGAATGGATAGTCTAAGGGGGACCCAGTACTTC
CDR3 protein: CASRMDSLRGTQYF

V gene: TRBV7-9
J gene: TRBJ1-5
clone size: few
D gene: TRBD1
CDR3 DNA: TGTGCCAGCAGCGAGGGACAGGGTTTTCAGCCCCAGCATTTT
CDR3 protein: CASSEGQGFQPQHF

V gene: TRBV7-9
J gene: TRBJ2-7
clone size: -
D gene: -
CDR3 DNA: TGTGCCAGCAGCTCGGGGACGGGGCTGGCAAAACAGTACTTC
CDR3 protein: CASSSGTGLAKQYF

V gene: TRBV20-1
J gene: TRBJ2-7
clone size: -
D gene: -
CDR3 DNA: TGCTGTGCTAGAGATGACGGAAAGGGGAGCTCCTACGAGCAGTACTTC
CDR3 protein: CCARDDGKGSSYEQYF

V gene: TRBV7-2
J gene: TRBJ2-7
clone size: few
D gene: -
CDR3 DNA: TGTGCCAGCAGCGGCATGGGGGCGGTGGTCTCCTACGAGCAGTACTTC
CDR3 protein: CASSGMGAVVSYEQYF

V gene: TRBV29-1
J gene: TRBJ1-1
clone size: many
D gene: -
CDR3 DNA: TGCAGCGTTGACCCAACGAACACTGAAGCTTTCTTT
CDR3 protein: CSVDPTNTEAFF

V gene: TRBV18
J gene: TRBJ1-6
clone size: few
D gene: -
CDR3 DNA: TGTGCCAGCTCACGAGAGGGCCCTCGTTCACCCCTCCACTTT
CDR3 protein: CASSREGPRSPLHF